This TCR beta chain was obtained from a study of T cell responses to AZD1222 COVID-19 vaccine. Using immunoSEQ multiplex PCR, the repertoire was profiled, and TCRdb retains in-frame clones only, with some absent. Of roughly 140,000 clones listed, roughly 90% are singletons. The CDR3 loop spans 14 amino acids. Germline V gene lookup returns CDR1 SGHAT and CDR2 FQNNGV. With V trimmed by 6 bases and J by 5 bases, 7 bases remained unmatched. Details on this clone: Its antigen is currently unknown.

Findings of the study overall: CD4 TCRs associated with vaccination spanned spike, dominating at 160-218 and 743-854. Reports say nearly half of spike-specific TCRs go after unmutated variant regions. Donors were largely white British and mainly female; clonal diversity was possibly underestimated.

The rearrangement joins TRBV11-2 to TRBJ1-5, with TRBD1 matching over 7 bases. The starting material was peripheral blood, obtained 28 days after the second AZD1222 dose. The TCR sequence derives from an adult who received the AZD1222 COVID-19 vaccine. Written as DNA, the CDR3 is TGTGCCAGCAGTCCGGGACAGACATATCAGCCCCAGCATTTT. It codes for CASSPGQTYQPQHF.